This TCR beta chain was profiled in a study of neoadjuvant anti-PD-1 for oral cavity cancer. CDR1 and CDR2 from the germline V gene are SEHNR and FQNEAQ (reference sequence). Trimming removed 7 bases from V and 0 bases from J, with 13 bases in between. This CDR3 region has 15 residues. Time point of the sample: after neoadjuvant nivolumab, at surgical resection. This clone was observed a handful of times. Sequencing used immunoSEQ multiplex PCR; TCRdb keeps in-frame clones, though not all of them. The sample consists of 24,000 or so clones, 25% to 35% of them appearing once. Sequenced here: tumor tissue, sampled after nivolumab (anti-PD-1) treatment. This chain links TRBV7-9 with TRBJ2-1; unclear D gene. The origin of this receptor is a person between 40 and 85 years old with oral cavity squamous cell carcinoma. The CDR3 region has the DNA TGTGCCAGCACCTTGAGAACAAGCTCCTACAATGAGCAGTTCTTC. It codes for CASTLRTSSYNEQFF.